The 17 T cell receptor beta chains in this list originate from one sample, sequenced in a study of blood T cells in healthy people across ages. Primers used in a second PCR of about 7 to 12 cycles were a sample-barcoded 5' primer and a J-beta primer mix. Each CDR3 protein gets one entry after TCRdb re-called the 5' RACE reads with MiXCR. In the table there are around 780,000 distinct CDR3 sequences, roughly 26% of which are singletons. These data were likewise used in another study, on T cells of mothers and their children.

Sequencing input: blood. The receptors originated from a boy younger than 18 in good health.

This clonotype turned up a few times. The chain carries TRBV2 and TRBJ2-4, with D maybe TRBD2 (5 bases). Trimming took 6 bases from V and 0 from J, leaving 15 bases between them. CDR1 and CDR2 from the germline V gene are SNHLY and FYNNEI. This CDR3 is 16 amino acids long. For the CDR3, the DNA is TGTGCCAGCAGCCTCCGGGATCTATTAGCCAAAAACATTCAGTACTTC. Amino acid sequence: CASSLRDLLAKNIQYF.

The J gene is TRBJ2-5, the V gene TRBV12-3 or TRBV12-4, with 16 bases matching TRBD2. The DNA end lines up better with TRBJ2-7; the J call may be wrong. The CDR3 is made up of 16 amino acids. The CDR3: CASRTGTSGGVYEQYF. The CDR3 nucleotides read TGTGCCAGCAGAACAGGGACTAGCGGGGGGGTCTACGAGCAGTACTTC.

The sample holds a few counts of this clonotype. CDR3 nucleotides: TGCAGTGCTGGTCGACAGGGCCCCTACGAGCAGTACTTC. Amino acids: CSAGRQGPYEQYF. V and J are TRBV20-1 and TRBJ2-7, with 7 bases fitting TRBD1. This CDR3 has 13 residues. The V segment lost 5 bases and the J segment 2 bases; nucleotides outside the gene matches: 6. The germline gives CDR1 DFQATT, CDR2 SNEGSKA (reference sequence).

This clonotype was picked up a small number of times. This rearrangement joins TRBV2 to TRBJ2-5; no firm D call. The J call may be incorrect, as the DNA end agrees better with TRBJ2-7. From germline, CDR1 is SNHLY and CDR2 FYNNEI. This CDR3 has 13 residues. Here the CDR3 DNA reads TGTGCCAGCAACATGCAGCCCTCCTACGAGCAGTACTTC. Translation: CASNMQPSYEQYF.

The count of this clonotype is one. This sequence joins TRBV5-1 and TRBJ2-2; D gene ambiguous. V lost 0 bases and J 5 bases, leaving 8 bases between the germline ends. The CDR3 consists of 14 residues. In germline, CDR1 is SGHRS, CDR2 YFSETQ. CDR3 sequence reads: CASSLGSGTGELFF. The DNA of the CDR3 is TGCGCCAGCAGCTTGGGTTCGGGTACCGGGGAGCTGTTTTTT.

This clonotype was observed a handful of times. Relative to the germline gene, one junction end is altered; a read error may explain this. V gene TRBV12-3 or TRBV12-4 combines with J gene TRBJ2-5; D ambiguous. The CDR3 sequence is 14 residues long. This CDR3 is CASSPNSVQGTQYF. The CDR3 DNA reads as TGTGCCAGCAGTCCTAACTCGGTACAAGGGACCCAGTACTTC.

The table lists this clonotype with a few counts. The chain employs TRBV28 and TRBJ2-7; D is unclear. From germline, CDR1 is MDHEN and CDR2 SYDVKM. V lost 5 bases and J 3 bases, leaving 11 bases between the germline ends. There are 13 residues in the CDR3. This CDR3 reads CASSPVGLYEQYF. In DNA, the CDR3 is TGTGCCAGCAGTCCTGTCGGGCTCTACGAGCAGTACTTC.

In its sample, this clonotype was seen a few times. The CDR3 reads CASSQSVGAPNYGYTF. DNA of the CDR3: TGTGCCAGCAGCCAATCTGTGGGGGCCCCTAACTATGGCTACACCTTC. The V call is TRBV3-1, the J call TRBJ1-2, with D tentatively TRBD1 (6 bases). The germline gives CDR1 LGHDT, CDR2 YNNKEL (reference sequence). Trimming shortened V by 2 bases and J by 0 bases, and 13 bases separated the two germline ends. The CDR3 has 16 amino acids.

This chain joins TRBV7-9 and TRBJ2-1; 8 positions agree with TRBD1. The CDR3 covers 13 residues. CDR1 and CDR2 (germline): SEHNR, FQNEAQ (reference sequence). J lost 5 bases, V lost 3 bases, and 0 bases had no gene match. This CDR3 reads CASSLDRDNEQFF. For the CDR3, the DNA is TGTGCCAGCAGCTTGGACAGGGACAATGAGCAGTTCTTC.

This clonotype appeared many times. The chain couples TRBV12-3 or TRBV12-4 to TRBJ1-5, with D tentatively TRBD1 (5 bases). The V and J ends lost 2 bases and 4 bases respectively, with 12 bases between them. There are 15 residues in the CDR3. The CDR3 sequence: CASSLTGGGNQPQHF. DNA for the CDR3: TGTGCCAGCAGTTTAACGGGCGGGGGGAATCAGCCCCAGCATTTT.

This clonotype was observed at least ten times. The V call is TRBV6-5, the J call TRBJ2-5, with unresolved D. The DNA end favors TRBJ2-7, so the J call may be wrong. Germline V gene data show CDR1 as MNHEY and CDR2 as SVGAGI. The CDR3 covers 13 residues. DNA of the CDR3: TGTGCCAGCAGCCGGACCAGCCCCCACGAGCAGTACTTC. It yields the protein CASSRTSPHEQYF.

This clonotype occurred a few times. The chain joins TRBV15 to TRBJ2-2, with 9 bases lining up with TRBD1. This CDR3 is built from 14 residues. The V gene end was trimmed by 5 bases and the J gene end by 7 bases; junction bases not matched to a gene: 5. The germline gives CDR1 LNHNV, CDR2 YYDKDF (reference sequence). CDR3 residues: CATSARTGDGELFF. CDR3 sequence (DNA): TGTGCCACCAGCGCCCGGACAGGGGACGGGGAGCTGTTTTTT.

This rearrangement joins TRBV3-1 to TRBJ1-2; D perhaps matches TRBD1 (5 bases). Per the germline V gene, CDR1 is LGHDT and CDR2 is YNNKEL (reference sequence). Trimming took 0 bases from V and 3 from J, leaving 14 bases between them. This CDR3 has 16 amino acids. CDR3 DNA: TGTGCCAGCAGCCAAGAATGGGGCCCGCGGGACTATGGCTACACCTTC. Translating it yields CASSQEWGPRDYGYTF.

This clonotype was detected only a few times. This chain joins TRBV29-1 and TRBJ2-5; D gene ambiguous. The end of the DNA aligns better with TRBJ2-7, so the J call may be wrong. From germline, CDR1 is SQVTM and CDR2 ANQGSEA. The CDR3 runs 11 residues. CDR3 region: CSVRQPYEQYF. The DNA of the CDR3 is TGCAGCGTTCGGCAGCCCTACGAGCAGTACTTC.

The chain couples TRBV20-1 to TRBJ2-2; D is perhaps TRBD2 (6 bases). Trimming removed 3 bases from V and 4 bases from J, with 18 bases in between. The CDR3 spans 16 residues. The germline V gene has CDR1 DFQATT and CDR2 SNEGSKA (reference sequence). The CDR3 nucleotides are TGCAGTGCTAGCCCACTGGAGAGGGGACTCACCGGGGAGCTGTTTTTT. This gives the protein CSASPLERGLTGELFF.

This clonotype appeared a few times. V usage is TRBV25-1 and J usage is TRBJ2-1; D remains ambiguous. CDR3 length: 12 residues. CDR1 is MGHDK and CDR2 is SYGVNS in the germline V gene. Trimming cost V 1 base and J 7 bases, with 5 bases left between them. CDR3 in amino acids: CASSEWKNEQFF. The CDR3 region has the DNA TGTGCCAGCAGTGAATGGAAAAATGAGCAGTTCTTC.

This clonotype occurred a few times. The rearrangement links TRBV14 to TRBJ2-5; TRBD2 agrees at 8 bases. CDR3 length equals 14 residues. Trimming cost V 5 bases and J 5 bases; bases outside gene matches: 7. The V gene's germline CDR1 is SGHDN and CDR2 FVKESK. The CDR3 sequence is CASSRVGGRETQYF. The CDR3 DNA follows: TGTGCCAGCAGCAGGGTAGGCGGGAGGGAGACCCAGTACTTC.